This entry is about one TCR beta chain. TCRdb's table, derived via immunoSEQ multiplex PCR, lists solely in-frame clones and lacks some. The sample has 100,000 or so clones, about 89% seen once. The source of the sample is a study of control samples from healthy donors and cancer patients. The CDR3 has 13 amino acids. V was shortened by 1 base and J by 5 bases, with 7 bases between the two germline ends. Germline V gene lookup returns CDR1 SGHNT and CDR2 YENEEA. Material: blood. The sequence was collected from a woman aged 30 to 39 in good health. The gene calls are TRBV11-3 and TRBJ2-3, with D hard to call. CDR3 region: CASSLAMGDTQYF. The CDR3 DNA is TGTGCCAGCAGCTTAGCCATGGGAGATACGCAGTATTTT.